This T cell receptor beta chain was found in a study of blood T cell repertoires in COVID-19. As originally analysed: Amplification with reference gene primers provided the estimates of nucleated cell counts. This table comes from immunoSEQ multiplex PCR, and its TCRdb copy is limited to in-frame clones, with some not included. V, J and clone size are those of that table, while D and trimming were read from the DNA. In the table there are about 270,000 clones, approximately 86% of which are singletons. Germline trimming cut 5 bases from V and 3 bases from J; bases unmatched to any gene: 9. Germline V gene lookup returns CDR1 SGHTA and CDR2 FQGNSA. The CDR3 spans 16 residues. Recruitment covered about two dozen US areas and drew participants whose ages spanned roughly 18 to 89 years. Self-reported history from a screening survey and questionnaire set each donor's cohort.

This sequence joins TRBV7-2 and TRBJ1-2, with 10 bases that match TRBD1. The origin of this receptor is a woman aged 18 to 35 who had recovered from COVID-19. The sample comprised PBMCs or T cells enriched from blood (not recorded which). The CDR3 DNA sequence: TGTGCCAGCAGCACACAGACAGGGGGCCGGTACTATGGCTACACCTTC. Its protein product is CASSTQTGGRYYGYTF.